Below, one T cell receptor beta chain is given with its context. Its specificity is not known. This CDR3 is built from 14 residues. V shed 1 base and J shed 0 bases, with 7 bases lying between them. Germline V gives CDR1 MGHRA, CDR2 YSYEKL. This sample was taken from a study of cytomegalovirus exposure and HLA in healthy donors. General study points: In a later analysis, TCR beta V- and J-gene trimming showed a link to a missense DCLRE1C variant. Previous analysis showed most TCR beta V segments were productive about 90% or about 30% of the time.

The PCR made use of 60 Vbeta and 13 Jbeta primers. TCRdb's copy holds only in-frame clones and misses some; the assay was immunoSEQ multiplex PCR. The sample consists of fewer than 200,000 clones, approximately 84% of them appearing once. The chain couples TRBV4-1 to TRBJ2-7; D not resolved. The sequenced sample consisted of PBMCs. The sequence was collected from a girl less than two years old in good health and CMV-seronegative. CDR3 nucleotide sequence: TGCGCCAGCAGCCAAGGGCAGGCCTCCTACGAGCAGTACTTC. Its protein is CASSQGQASYEQYF.